This T cell receptor beta chain is drawn from a study of TIL therapy for anti-PD-1-resistant metastatic lung cancer. Study summary: Patients then received nivolumab; progressors got lymphodepletion, TIL and IL-2.

Whole-study results and caveats: Patients were highly selected, enriched for treatment-naive, never-smoker and oncogene-addicted cases. The baseline peripheral repertoire was partially replaced by infused TIL clonotypes that later decayed.

This was the immunoSEQ v3 assay. Assay used: immunoSEQ multiplex PCR; TCRdb lists only in-frame clones, some missing. The profile shows tens of thousands of clones, 79% of them singletons. Regarding this clone: The antigen remains unidentified.

The sample's time point: pre-treatment sample, taken before nivolumab and TIL therapy. CDR1 is LNHNV and CDR2 is YYDKDF in the germline V gene (reference sequence). The CDR3 contains 16 residues. The V end lost 0 bases, the J end lost 0 bases, and 11 bases lay between the germline ends. The rearrangement uses TRBV15 and TRBJ1-1; TRBD1 is a possible D gene (5 bases). This receptor was taken from a man aged 65 to 85 with non-small cell lung cancer. The sequencing here drew on blood, taken at baseline. The CDR3 DNA sequence: TGTGCCACCAGCAGAGATCGCGGACAAATGAACACTGAAGCTTTCTTT. This gives the protein CATSRDRGQMNTEAFF.